Below, one TCR beta chain is given with its context. Its antigen is unknown. These data belong to a study of T cells in Graves' hyperthyroidism and ophthalmopathy. Patients with uncontrolled infections, other autoimmune diseases, pregnancy or lactation were excluded. The diagnoses drew upon clinical symptoms, serum thyroxine and TRAb, thyroid ultrasound and orbital computed tomography. TCR beta CDR3 sequences were amplified from RNA transcripts. The HTBI set primed first-round TCR CDR3 RT-PCR. One entry per CDR3 protein, called by TCRdb with MiXCR from the multiplex PCR reads. The sample lists around 600,000 distinct CDR3 sequences, 45% occurring once. Germline V gene lookup returns CDR1 SGHTA and CDR2 FQGNSA. Trimming cost V 7 bases and J 7 bases; bases outside gene matches: 8. This CDR3 contains 14 residues. The study, taken as a whole, reports: The blood repertoire included most of the expanded thyroid clonotypes above 0.001.

This clonotype was obtained from an adult man with Graves' disease, either hyperthyroidism or ophthalmopathy (not recorded which). The chain uses TRBV7-2 and TRBJ2-2; 8 nucleotides align to TRBD2. The specimen was peripheral blood or thyroid tissue (not recorded which). The CDR3 bases are TGTGCCAGCACCCGCAGCGGGAGAAACGGGGAGCTGTTTTTT. This translates into CASTRSGRNGELFF.